This record concerns one T cell receptor beta chain sequence. This CDR3 region has 16 residues. CDR1 SGDLS and CDR2 YYNGEE come from the germline V gene. Trimming stripped 0 bases from V and 4 bases from J, with 13 bases between. TCRdb's copy holds only in-frame clones and misses some; the assay was immunoSEQ multiplex PCR. The table lists approximately 360,000 clones, 85% to 90% of them singletons, with about 0.89% in the top ten. Participant age was about 18 to 89 years, and participants resided in approximately 25 US areas. Participants reported their clinical history, and cohort assignment relied on those reports. This entry is derived from a study of blood T cell repertoires in COVID-19. Study background: T cells, B-cell-depleted T cells, or PBMCs provided the cDNA or gDNA that served as material.

V usage is TRBV9 and J usage is TRBJ2-2; weak D call: TRBD2 (6 bases). The clonotype was recovered from a woman in her twenties or thirties with acute COVID-19. The specimen sequenced was PBMCs or T cells enriched from blood (not recorded which). CDR3 sequence (DNA): TGTGCCAGCAGCGTAGGGATAGCGGCTTCCACCGGGGAGCTGTTTTTT. This sequence encodes CASSVGIAASTGELFF.